This T cell receptor (beta chain) was sequenced during a study of shared clonotypes between healthy human individuals. Study findings and constraints: It was the non-shared clonotypes that had lower generation probabilities than clonotypes shared by all four donors. The authors expected sequencing depth to affect clonotype sharing among donors.

The sample holds one count of this clone. The antigen is undetermined. This CDR3 has 17 residues. Trimming took 2 bases from V and 0 from J; bases not matched to a gene: 7. Germline V gene data show CDR1 as LNHDA and CDR2 as SQIVND (reference sequence). Deep-level assay runs were performed. Sequencing used immunoSEQ multiplex PCR; TCRdb keeps in-frame clones, though not all of them. The sample gives some 2,500,000 clones, 85% to 95% of which show up once; approximately 0.41% is in the top ten. Specimen: naive CD4+ T cells from PBMCs. Subset noted: CD45RA+ positively selected. V gene TRBV19 combines with J gene TRBJ1-5; 7 nucleotides agree with TRBD1. This sequence originates from a man in his late teens or twenties in good health. Some clones in this sample may be carry-over from other donors' samples. The CDR3 spells CASSINPGQISNQPQHF. In nucleotides, the CDR3 is TGTGCCAGTAGTATAAATCCGGGACAGATTAGCAATCAGCCCCAGCATTTT.